This TCR beta chain appears in the sequencing data of a study of regulatory T cells in long-lasting Graves disease. Regarding the study as a whole: Persistent disease favored TRBV28, TRBJ1-2 and TRBJ2-5. Patients with persistent Graves' had lower TCR diversity than newly diagnosed patients. Sharing of public clonotypes was greater in persistent patients (about 2,700) than in new patients (approximately 940).

iRepertoire HTBI primers and Arm-PCR of CDR3 regions built TCR beta libraries. TCRdb reanalysed the multiplex PCR reads using MiXCR and keeps one entry per CDR3 protein. This repertoire shows roughly 470,000 distinct CDR3 sequences, less than 25% found once; its top ten account for over 7.5%. This clonotype was detected only a few times. The antigen is undetermined. Time point noted: persistent/refractory GD, antithyroid drugs over 5 years with positive TRAb. TCR sequences were obtained from RNA taken from PBMCs. Graves' disease diagnosis used American Thyroid Association guidelines. V dropped 0 bases and J dropped 1; count of bases not matched to a gene: 10. The CDR3 has 17 residues. The germline gives CDR1 SGDLS, CDR2 YYNGEE.

The sequencing used peripheral blood mononuclear cells (PBMCs), collected when the disease was refractory, from a patient treated with antithyroid drugs. This sequence joins TRBV9 and TRBJ2-7; TRBD2 matches 7 bases. This clonotype originated in a female donor with Graves disease. CDR3 in DNA: TGTGCCAGCAGCGTAGAAGACTCAAGCGGGAAATCCTACGAGCAGTACTTC. This codes for CASSVEDSSGKSYEQYF.